Following are 4 T cell receptor beta chains from one sample sequenced in a study of OX40 agonist ivuxolimab in advanced cancers. Sequencing was performed with immunoSEQ multiplex PCR; in TCRdb, only in-frame clones are kept and a portion is missing. This table has tens of thousands of clones, about 89% appearing once. Sequenced here: CD4+ or CD8+ T cells sorted from blood, sampled in a trial of the OX40 agonist ivuxolimab. The receptors originated from an adult with an advanced solid tumor such as melanoma, head and neck, liver or kidney cancer.

A remark on this clone: The sample carries other DNA sequences with the same CDR3. The chain uses TRBV9 and TRBJ2-7; D could derive from TRBD1 or TRBD2 (6 bases each). The CDR3 spans 14 residues. Between the trimmed V and J ends, which lost 2 bases and 2 bases, there was a span of 11 bases. Germline V gene sequence: CDR1 SGDLS, CDR2 YYNGEE. CDR3 bases: TGTGCCAGCAGCGTCGGAGGGGGGACCTACGAGCAGTACTTC. This codes for CASSVGGGTYEQYF.

This clone was counted between two and nine times. V usage is TRBV5-4 and J usage is TRBJ2-7, with 8 bases that match TRBD2. Germline-derived CDR1 and CDR2 are SGHNT and YYREEE (reference sequence). V gave up 4 bases and J gave up 0 bases; unmatched junction bases: 6. CDR3 size: 15 residues. The CDR3 coding sequence is TGTGCCAGCAGCGGAGCGGGGGATTCCTCCTACGAGCAGTACTTC. Its translation is CASSGAGDSSYEQYF. Filled out from reference TRBV5-4 and TRBJ2-7, the complete variable domain reads ETGVTQSPTHLIKTRGQQVTLRCSSQSGHNTVSWYQQALGQGPQFIFQYYREEENGRGNFPPRFSGLQFPNYSSELNVNALELDDSALYLCASSGAGDSSYEQYFGPGTRLTVT.

In DNA, the CDR3 is TGTGCCAGTAGTGTACAGGGAGGGGAATATGAAAAACTGTTTTTT. Amino acid sequence: CASSVQGGEYEKLFF. V gene TRBV19 combines with J gene TRBJ1-4; TRBD1 might be the D (6 bases). Trimming shortened V by 5 bases and J by 6 bases, and 16 bases separated the two germline ends. Looked up from germline, CDR1 is LNHDA and CDR2 is SQIVND (reference sequence). The CDR3 has 15 amino acids.

The rearrangement joins TRBV14 to TRBJ2-1, with D perhaps matching TRBD1 (6 bases). CDR3 size: 14 residues. Deletions cut 3 bases from V and 10 bases from J, with 16 bases between. Germline CDR1 is SGHDN and CDR2 is FVKESK. The DNA of the CDR3 is TGTGCCAGCAGCCACTCGGGTCTAGGGACAGAGCAGTTCTTC. It codes for CASSHSGLGTEQFF.